The 5 T cell receptor beta chains given below trace back to one sample, sequenced in a study of cytomegalovirus exposure and HLA in healthy donors. PCR employed 60 Vbeta and 13 Jbeta primers. Here immunoSEQ multiplex PCR was the method, and the copy in TCRdb shows in-frame clones only, minus some. The top ten clones hold 3% to 3.5% of a sample with about 190,000 clones, approximately 70% of them seen once. Material: PBMCs. The source is a woman younger than 45 in good health and CMV-seropositive.

This rearrangement joins TRBV27 to TRBJ2-1, with 8 bases fitting TRBD2. CDR1 is MNHEY, CDR2 SMNVEV, per germline (reference sequence). The ends lost 1 base at V and 5 bases at J; junction bases unmatched: 1. The CDR3 consists of 14 residues. The chain's CDR3 is CASSLLAGNNEQFF. For the CDR3, the DNA is TGTGCCAGCAGTTTATTAGCGGGAAACAATGAGCAGTTCTTC.

The rearrangement joins TRBV15 to TRBJ1-1; no definite D call. Trimming removed 0 bases from V and 5 bases from J, with 4 bases in between. The CDR3 is 12 amino acids. From germline, CDR1 is LNHNV and CDR2 YYDKDF (reference sequence). CDR3: CATSRDQTEAFF. CDR3 nucleotide sequence: TGTGCCACCAGCAGAGATCAGACTGAAGCTTTCTTT.

This clone ranks as medium-sized (0.01 to 0.1%). The rearrangement uses TRBV11-2 and TRBJ2-2; maybe TRBD1 (6 bases). The V and J ends lost 5 bases and 4 bases respectively, with 17 bases between them. Per germline, CDR1 SGHAT and CDR2 FQNNGV. The CDR3 is 16 amino acids. The CDR3 nucleotides are TGTGCCAGCAGCCCCCTACAGGGTAGGGGCACCGGGGAGCTGTTTTTT. The encoded protein is CASSPLQGRGTGELFF.

The chain carries TRBV19 and TRBJ1-2; D unresolved. Trimming pared 3 bases from V and 4 bases from J, leaving 12 bases between. The germline CDR1 and CDR2 sequences are LNHDA and SQIVND (reference sequence). This CDR3 has 14 residues. CDR3 in DNA: TGTGCCAGTAGTATGGTTTCTGAGGCCTATGGCTACACCTTC. Encoded protein: CASSMVSEAYGYTF. Full variable domain (missing parts from reference TRBV19 and TRBJ1-2): DGGITQSPKYLFRKEGQNVTLSCEQNLNHDAMYWYRQDPGQGLRLIYYSQIVNDFQKGDIAEGYSVSREKKESFPLTVTSAQKNPTAFYLCASSMVSEAYGYTFGSGTRLTVV.

The genes are TRBV6-1 and TRBJ2-1, with TRBD2 matching over 15 bases. Trimming cost V 2 bases and J 0 bases; bases outside gene matches: 8. Per the germline V gene, CDR1 is MNHNS and CDR2 is SASEGT. This CDR3 has 20 residues. Here the CDR3 DNA reads TGTGCCAGCAGTGAATATGGGACTAGCGGGAGGCCGAGCTCCTACAATGAGCAGTTCTTC. Protein: CASSEYGTSGRPSSYNEQFF.